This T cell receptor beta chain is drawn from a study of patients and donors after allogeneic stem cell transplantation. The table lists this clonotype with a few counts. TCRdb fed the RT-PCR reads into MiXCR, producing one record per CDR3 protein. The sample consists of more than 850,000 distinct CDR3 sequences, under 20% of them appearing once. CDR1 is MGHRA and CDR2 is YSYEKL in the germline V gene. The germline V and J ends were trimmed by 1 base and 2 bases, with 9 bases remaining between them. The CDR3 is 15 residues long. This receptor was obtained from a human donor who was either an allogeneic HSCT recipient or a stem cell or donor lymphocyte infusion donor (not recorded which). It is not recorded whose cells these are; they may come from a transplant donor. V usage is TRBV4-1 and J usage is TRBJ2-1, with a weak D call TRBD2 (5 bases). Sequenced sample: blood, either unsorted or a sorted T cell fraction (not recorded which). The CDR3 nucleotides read TGCGCCAGCAGCCAAGTGGAGGAGACCTACAATGAGCAGTTCTTC. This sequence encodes CASSQVEETYNEQFF.